This record covers a single T cell receptor beta chain. The data stem from a study of cytomegalovirus exposure and HLA in healthy donors. Study as a whole: Genotyping showed about 80% of roughly 400 donors falling in the Caucasian-associated ancestry cluster.

This PCR relied on a set of 60 Vbeta primers and 13 Jbeta primers. Profiling relied on immunoSEQ multiplex PCR, and the TCRdb table lists in-frame clones only, not all of them. The sample holds more than 40,000 clones. V was trimmed by 2 bases and J by 14 bases, leaving 18 bases between them. CDR1 is MNHNS and CDR2 is SASEGT in the germline V gene. This CDR3 has 13 amino acids. The specimen was PBMCs. The chain is built from TRBV6-1 and TRBJ1-2; possible D gene TRBD1, 5 bases. This clonotype originated in a woman aged 40 to 55 in good health and CMV-seronegative. The CDR3 DNA follows: TGTGCCAGCAGTGAACAGGGACTGAGTGGTCGAACCTTC. This sequence encodes CASSEQGLSGRTF.